This T cell receptor beta chain comes out of a study of CD8+CD57+ T cells in acquired aplastic anemia. At the level of the study: Roughly 10.8 million reads were obtained on average for healthy donor CD4+ cells.

At least ten counts were recorded for this clonotype. CDR1 SEHNR and CDR2 FQNEAQ come from the germline V gene (reference sequence). Trimming pared 1 base from V and 6 bases from J, leaving 16 bases between. There are 15 residues in the CDR3. Investigators profiled TCR beta VDJ and CDR3 from genomic DNA template. MiXCR was run by TCRdb on the reads, yielding one entry per CDR3 protein. The repertoire holds some 240,000 distinct CDR3 sequences, with approximately 35% as singletons. This clonotype originated in a human donor in good health, serving as a control. The chain joins TRBV7-9 to TRBJ2-7; D is possibly TRBD1 (6 bases). The sequenced sample consisted of sorted CD4+, CD8+, or CD8+CD57+ T cells (not recorded which) from PBMCs. The CDR3 here is CASSLEDRGNFEQYF. As DNA, the CDR3 is TGTGCCAGCAGCTTAGAGGACAGAGGTAACTTCGAGCAGTACTTC.